This T cell receptor (beta chain) was recorded in a study of blood T cell repertoires in COVID-19. The repertoire was sequenced with immunoSEQ multiplex PCR; TCRdb's copy has only in-frame clones and lacks some. The table records about 150,000 clones, roughly 88% of them present only once. Trimming took off 2 bases at V and 2 bases at J, with 15 bases between the two ends. Germline CDR1 and CDR2: LGHNT and FRNRAP. The CDR3 spans 17 residues. The sequenced sample consisted of peripheral blood. The source of this sequence is a man aged 55 to 70 with COVID-19, enrolled during active disease. This chain uses TRBV12-5 with TRBJ2-2, with a tentative D call TRBD2 (5 bases). DNA for the CDR3: TGTGCTAGTGGTTTGCCGACCGGTAGCGCAAACACCGGGGAGCTGTTTTTT. Its protein is CASGLPTGSANTGELFF. The entire variable domain, with the rest obtained from reference TRBV12-5 and TRBJ2-2, is as follows: DARVTQTPRHKVTEMGQEVTMRCQPILGHNTVFWYRQTMMQGLELLAYFRNRAPLDDSGMPKDRFSAEMPDATLATLKIQPSEPRDSAVYFCASGLPTGSANTGELFFGEGSRLTVL.